This TCR beta chain was obtained from a study of PD-1 blockade in classical Hodgkin lymphoma. TCRdb's copy holds only in-frame clones and misses some; the assay was immunoSEQ multiplex PCR. The data show roughly 30,000 clones, approximately 80% seen once. General study findings and limits: Although disease activity or prior therapy may be involved, causes of the repertoire differences remain undefined.

Trimming stripped 1 base from V and 2 bases from J, with 15 bases between. CDR3 size: 16 residues. Germline assignment: CDR1 SGHKS and CDR2 YYEKEE (reference sequence). In regard to this clone: The antigen is undetermined.

Time point meaning: cycle 4 day 1 (C4D1), after less than seven weeks of nivolumab. Each and every patient relapsed after autologous stem cell transplantation, and patients got differing brentuximab vedotin exposure. Magnetic negative selection served to purify CD4+ T cells out of PBMCs that had been thawed. V and J are TRBV5-5 and TRBJ2-5; D possibly corresponds to TRBD1 (5 bases). The sequence came from a human donor with classical Hodgkin lymphoma. Sequencing was performed on CD4+ T cells from blood, taken before the fourth cycle of nivolumab. CDR3 amino acids: CASSLSPGHDQETQYF. The CDR3 DNA reads TGTGCCAGCAGCTTGAGTCCAGGGCATGATCAAGAGACCCAGTACTTC.